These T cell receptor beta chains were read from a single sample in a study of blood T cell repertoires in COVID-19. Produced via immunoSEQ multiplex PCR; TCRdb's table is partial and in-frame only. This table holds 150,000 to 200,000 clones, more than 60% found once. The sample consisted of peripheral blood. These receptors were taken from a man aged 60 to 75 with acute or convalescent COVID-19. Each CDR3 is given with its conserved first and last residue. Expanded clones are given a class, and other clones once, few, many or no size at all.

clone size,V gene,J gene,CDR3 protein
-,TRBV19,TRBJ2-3,CASSTARGTDTQYF
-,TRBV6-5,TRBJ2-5,CASSVKGHSQETQYF
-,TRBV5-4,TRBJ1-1,CASSNNRGDTEAFF
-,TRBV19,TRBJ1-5,CASSIIGTGTQPQHF
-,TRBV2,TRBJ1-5,CASSEGGTGGRHQPQHF
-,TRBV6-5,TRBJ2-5,CASSYSAQETQYF
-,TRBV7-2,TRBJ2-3,CASSTGFRDTQYF
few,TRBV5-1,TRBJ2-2,CASSPLTGLNTGELFF
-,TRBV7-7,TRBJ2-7,CASSLAEGAYEQYF
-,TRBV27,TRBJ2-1,CASRDDRSSYNEQFF
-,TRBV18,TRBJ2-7,CASSPGWDRGFEQYF
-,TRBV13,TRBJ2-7,CASSSYSGLPYEQYF
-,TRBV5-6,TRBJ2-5,CASSLGTAQETQYF
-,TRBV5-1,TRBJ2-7,CASSLGVGQGEYEQYF
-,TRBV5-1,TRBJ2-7,CASSLAVLTDTYEQYF
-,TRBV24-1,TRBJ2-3,CATSEFGQVTDTQYF
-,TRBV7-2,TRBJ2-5,CASSLDRGETQYF
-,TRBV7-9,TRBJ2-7,CASSPPRARDYEQYF
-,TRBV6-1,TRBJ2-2,CASSDTPGTGGVGGELFF
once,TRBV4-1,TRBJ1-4,CASSQVMTANNEKLFF
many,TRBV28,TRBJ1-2,CASSHRDTTSKGYTF
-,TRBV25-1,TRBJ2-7,CASSRSMTYEQYF
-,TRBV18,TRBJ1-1,CASSPGYTEAFF
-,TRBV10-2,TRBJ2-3,CASRDLAGGVDTQYF
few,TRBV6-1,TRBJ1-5,CASSEGDWAGRSNQPQHF
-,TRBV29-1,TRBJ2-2,CSVEVAGINTGELFF
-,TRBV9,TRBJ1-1,CASSVGSFRVDYTEAFF
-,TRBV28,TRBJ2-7,CASSLSGYYEQYF
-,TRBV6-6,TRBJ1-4,CASSGQGLPNEKLFF
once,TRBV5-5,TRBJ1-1,CASSLRQGAGTEAFF
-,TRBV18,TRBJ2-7,CASSRPGQGFDEQYF
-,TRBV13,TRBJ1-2,CASSTLDRRTLHGYTF
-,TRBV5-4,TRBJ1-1,CASTLTGEGTEAFF
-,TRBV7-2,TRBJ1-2,CASSLVGARGYTF
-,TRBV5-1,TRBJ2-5,CASSLTTTQYF